These T cell receptor beta chains were read from a single sample in a study of blood T cells in healthy people across ages. TCRdb recomputed calls from the 5' RACE reads with MiXCR, one row per CDR3 protein. Of 650,000 to 1,000,000 distinct CDR3 sequences in the sample, about 42% are singletons; the top ten hold over 15%. Sequencing was carried out using blood. Receptors were obtained from a man older than 75 in good health. CDR3s include the opening cysteine and the closing phenylalanine or tryptophan. The D gene is left open where the match is weak. Some rows have no size entry. The others give once, few or many, or a class for an expanded clone.

D gene: NA; V gene: TRBV7-2; J gene: TRBJ1-4; clone size: few; CDR3 protein: CASSLRRVRALNEKLFF; CDR3 DNA: TGTGCCAGCAGCTTACGCAGGGTACGGGCCCTTAATGAAAAACTGTTTTTT
D gene: TRBD2; V gene: TRBV20-1; J gene: TRBJ2-3; clone size: few; CDR3 protein: CSARDSGRSSDTQYF; CDR3 DNA: TGCAGTGCTAGAGATAGCGGGAGATCCTCAGATACGCAGTATTTT
D gene: TRBD2; V gene: TRBV28; J gene: TRBJ2-3; clone size: many; CDR3 protein: CASSYQLAGVTDTQYF; CDR3 DNA: TGTGCCAGCAGCTACCAACTAGCGGGAGTCACAGATACGCAGTATTTT
D gene: TRBD2; V gene: TRBV6-1; J gene: TRBJ2-7; clone size: NA; CDR3 protein: CASSEQGRGYEQYF; CDR3 DNA: TGTGCCAGCAGTGAACAAGGGAGGGGCTACGAGCAGTACTTC
D gene: NA; V gene: TRBV15; J gene: TRBJ1-2; clone size: NA; CDR3 protein: CATSSSFWTATNYGYTF; CDR3 DNA: TGTGCCACCAGCAGCTCCTTTTGGACAGCTACTAACTATGGCTACACCTTC
D gene: NA; V gene: TRBV28; J gene: TRBJ1-1; clone size: NA; CDR3 protein: CASRGGLRVGTEAFF; CDR3 DNA: TGTGCCAGCAGGGGGGGACTTAGAGTGGGCACTGAAGCTTTCTTT
D gene: NA; V gene: TRBV28; J gene: TRBJ2-1; clone size: NA; CDR3 protein: CASTSSYNEQFF; CDR3 DNA: TGTGCCAGCACCTCTTCCTACAATGAGCAGTTCTTC
D gene: NA; V gene: TRBV6-2/TRBV6-3; J gene: TRBJ2-5; clone size: NA; CDR3 protein: CASSPGQSQTQYF; CDR3 DNA: TGTGCCAGCAGTCCGGGACAAAGCCAGACCCAGTACTTC
D gene: NA; V gene: TRBV5-1; J gene: TRBJ1-4; clone size: many; CDR3 protein: CASRTSDVMGEKLFF; CDR3 DNA: TGCGCCAGCAGAACCTCCGACGTTATGGGGGAAAAACTGTTTTTT
D gene: NA; V gene: TRBV6-1; J gene: TRBJ2-5; clone size: NA; CDR3 protein: CASSEDWRNEQYF; CDR3 DNA: TGTGCCAGCAGTGAAGACTGGCGCAATGAGCAGTACTTC
D gene: TRBD2; V gene: TRBV7-2; J gene: TRBJ2-7; clone size: few; CDR3 protein: CASSLRLAGLVEQYF; CDR3 DNA: TGTGCCAGCAGCCTACGACTAGCGGGCCTAGTCGAGCAGTACTTC
D gene: TRBD2; V gene: TRBV20-1; J gene: TRBJ2-1; clone size: NA; CDR3 protein: CSATGLAVIYNEQFF; CDR3 DNA: TGCAGTGCCACCGGACTAGCGGTAATCTACAATGAGCAGTTCTTC